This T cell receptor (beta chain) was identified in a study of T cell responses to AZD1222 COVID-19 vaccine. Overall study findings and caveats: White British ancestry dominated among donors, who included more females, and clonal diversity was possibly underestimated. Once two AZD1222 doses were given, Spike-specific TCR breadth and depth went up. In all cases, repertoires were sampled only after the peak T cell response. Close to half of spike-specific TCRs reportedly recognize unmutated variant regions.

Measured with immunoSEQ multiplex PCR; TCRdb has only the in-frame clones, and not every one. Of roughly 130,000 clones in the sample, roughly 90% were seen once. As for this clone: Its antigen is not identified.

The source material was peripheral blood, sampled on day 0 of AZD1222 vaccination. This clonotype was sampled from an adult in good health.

CDR3 residues: CASSSSGNEAFF. CDR3 coding DNA: TGTGCCAGCAGCTCCTCGGGTAATGAAGCTTTCTTT. The chain is built from TRBV5-4 and TRBJ1-1, with D hard to call. The CDR3 runs to 12 residues. V gave up 3 bases and J gave up 7 bases, with 10 bases separating them. Germline CDR1 and CDR2: SGHNT and YYREEE (reference sequence). The whole variable domain, filled in from reference TRBV5-4 and TRBJ1-1, reads ETGVTQSPTHLIKTRGQQVTLRCSSQSGHNTVSWYQQALGQGPQFIFQYYREEENGRGNFPPRFSGLQFPNYSSELNVNALELDDSALYLCASSSSGNEAFFGQGTRLTVV.